The 8 T cell receptor beta chains listed next were all sequenced from one sample in a study of blood T cell repertoires in COVID-19. Assay used: immunoSEQ multiplex PCR; TCRdb lists only in-frame clones, some missing. The profile shows over 100,000 clones, about 89% of them singletons. The specimen sequenced was peripheral blood. These receptors originate from a man in his forties with acute or convalescent COVID-19.

The rearrangement uses TRBV19 and TRBJ1-3, with a tentative D call TRBD1 (6 bases). Trimming took off 7 bases at V and 0 bases at J, with 10 bases between the two ends. CDR3 length: 14 residues. The germline gives CDR1 LNHDA, CDR2 SQIVND (reference sequence). CDR3 DNA sequence: TGTGCCAGTAAGGACAGTCACTCTGGAAACACCATATATTTT. Translation: CASKDSHSGNTIYF.

V and J are TRBV5-5 and TRBJ2-2, with D possibly being TRBD1 (6 bases). The CDR3 has 13 amino acids. V was trimmed by 4 bases and J by 6 bases, leaving 10 bases between them. In germline, CDR1 is SGHKS, CDR2 YYEKEE (reference sequence). The CDR3 here is CASSGQPAGELFF. The CDR3 bases are TGTGCCAGCAGCGGACAGCCCGCCGGGGAGCTGTTTTTT.

The chain links TRBV6-4 to TRBJ1-1; tentative D call: TRBD1 (5 bases). The CDR3 is made up of 15 amino acids. Germline values: CDR1 MRHNA, CDR2 SNTAGT. With 7 bases removed from V and 1 base from J, the gap between germline ends came to 16 bases. The chain's CDR3 is CASTEVAGSNTEAFF. As DNA, the CDR3 is TGTGCCAGCACCGAGGTTGCAGGGTCGAACACTGAAGCTTTCTTT.

J is TRBJ2-3 and V is TRBV7-2; D may be TRBD2 (5 bases). V dropped 5 bases and J dropped 1 base, with 10 bases sitting between them. Germline lookup yields CDR1 SGHTA and CDR2 FQGNSA. This CDR3 region has 14 residues. The CDR3 DNA reads as TGTGCCAGCAGCGTCAGCGGCCGCACAGATACGCAGTATTTT. Protein sequence: CASSVSGRTDTQYF.

This clone was counted only a few times. The V and J genes are TRBV9 and TRBJ1-2; D gene ambiguous. Germline V gene data show CDR1 as SGDLS and CDR2 as YYNGEE. The V end lost 3 bases, the J end lost 2 bases, and 8 bases lay between the germline ends. The CDR3 consists of 13 residues. The CDR3 sequence: CASSAGYNYGYTF. In DNA, the CDR3 is TGTGCCAGCAGCGCAGGATACAACTATGGCTACACCTTC.

The chain links TRBV7-8 to TRBJ2-2; perhaps TRBD2 as D (5 bases). The germline V gene has CDR1 SGHVS and CDR2 FQNEAQ. The V end lost 4 bases, the J end lost 6 bases, and 18 bases lay between the germline ends. The length of the CDR3 is 16 residues. The CDR3 DNA reads as TGTGCCAGCAGCTCACTCTCACTAGTGGGGTCCGGGGAGCTGTTTTTT. This encodes CASSSLSLVGSGELFF.

The chain couples TRBV10-3 to TRBJ2-7, with 7 bases fitting TRBD1. Germline V CDR1 and CDR2: ENHRY, SYGVKD. V shed 3 bases, J shed 2 bases, and the junction held 4 bases outside the gene matches. CDR3 length: 14 residues. CDR3 in DNA: TGTGCCATCAGTGAACAGGGGCAAACCTACGAGCAGTACTTC. Protein sequence: CAISEQGQTYEQYF.

On this clone: This sample also contains other DNA sequences that code for the same CDR3. The chain couples TRBV18 to TRBJ1-2; unclear D gene. V was pared by 2 bases and J by 3 bases, with 7 bases between. Germline V gene lookup returns CDR1 KGHSH and CDR2 LQKENI. The length of the CDR3 is 13 residues. In nucleotides, the CDR3 is TGTGCCAGCTCACCAGAGGGCGACTATGGCTACACCTTC. The encoded protein is CASSPEGDYGYTF.